Below are 24 T cell receptor beta chains sequenced from a single sample in a study of shared clonotypes between healthy human individuals. Produced via immunoSEQ multiplex PCR; TCRdb's table is partial and in-frame only. Among 1 million to 1.3 million clones listed, approximately 78% were seen once. The sequenced sample was memory CD4+ T cells from PBMCs. The subset: CD45RA-negative fraction. The receptors here all came from a man between 18 and 35 years old in good health. Some clones in this sample may be carry-over from other donors' samples.

This clone turned up a few times. The V and J genes are TRBV4-3 and TRBJ2-7; the match to TRBD2 covers 13 bases. The CDR3 totals 15 residues. In germline, CDR1 is LGHNA, CDR2 YSLEER. Trimming took 4 bases from V and 3 from J; bases not matched to a gene: 3. In nucleotides, the CDR3 is TGCGCCAGCAGCCGCGGGACTAGCGGGAACTACGAGCAGTACTTC. As protein: CASSRGTSGNYEQYF.

This clone appeared a single time. The chain is built from TRBV27 and TRBJ2-2; maybe TRBD2 (6 bases). Germline-derived CDR1 and CDR2 are MNHEY and SMNVEV (reference sequence). Between the trimmed V and J ends, which lost 6 bases and 3 bases, there was a span of 14 bases. This CDR3 spans 15 amino acids. The CDR3 DNA is TGTGCCAGCAGCGATAGCGGTTTGTACACCGGGGAGCTGTTTTTT. Residues: CASSDSGLYTGELFF.

The CDR3 here is CASSLGTSGGEQFF. CDR3 coding DNA: TGTGCCAGCAGCTTAGGTACTAGCGGGGGTGAGCAGTTCTTC. This chain joins TRBV7-7 and TRBJ2-1; TRBD2 aligns across 11 bases. The V and J ends lost 1 base and 9 bases, in that order; junction bases with no gene match: 2. The V gene's germline CDR1 is SSHAT and CDR2 FNYEAQ (reference sequence). The CDR3 extends over 14 amino acids. Supplemented by reference TRBV7-7 and TRBJ2-1, the full variable domain reads GAGVSQSPRYKVTKRGQDVTLRCDPISSHATLYWYQQALGQGPEFLTYFNYEAQPDKSGLPSDRFSAERPEGSISTLTIQRTEQRDSAMYRCASSLGTSGGEQFFGPGTRLTVL.

The J gene is TRBJ1-2, the V gene TRBV19; D is unresolved. Trimming pared 7 bases from V and 6 bases from J, leaving 18 bases between. Germline V gene lookup returns CDR1 LNHDA and CDR2 SQIVND (reference sequence). The CDR3 contains 14 residues. The CDR3 region has the DNA TGTGCCAGTATGCCAGGAACGAGGAGGGATGGCTACACCTTC. Its translation is CASMPGTRRDGYTF. Based on the CDR3 plus reference TRBV19 and TRBJ1-2, the full variable domain is DGGITQSPKYLFRKEGQNVTLSCEQNLNHDAMYWYRQDPGQGLRLIYYSQIVNDFQKGDIAEGYSVSREKKESFPLTVTSAQKNPTAFYLCASMPGTRRDGYTFGSGTRLTVV.

The chain carries TRBV11-2 and TRBJ2-3; perhaps TRBD1 as D (6 bases). The CDR3 contains 16 residues. V was trimmed by 5 bases and J by 5 bases, leaving 20 bases between them. The germline V gene has CDR1 SGHAT and CDR2 FQNNGV. The CDR3 is CASSPRGGSGIDTQYF. The CDR3, as DNA: TGTGCCAGCAGCCCCAGGGGCGGGTCGGGGATAGATACGCAGTATTTT.

The chain has TRBV6-5 and TRBJ2-7; D is tentatively TRBD1 or TRBD2 (6 bases each). The CDR3 spans 15 residues. The germline V gene encodes CDR1 MNHEY and CDR2 SVGAGI. The V and J ends lost 7 bases and 6 bases respectively, with 22 bases between them. CDR3 in DNA: TGTGCCAGCACCCCCGTAAGGGGGGCGAGTCTCGAGCAGTACTTC. Amino acids: CASTPVRGASLEQYF.

The chain joins TRBV29-1 to TRBJ2-5; 7 nucleotides align to TRBD2. The germline V gene encodes CDR1 SQVTM and CDR2 ANQGSEA. V dropped 3 bases and J dropped 6; count of bases not matched to a gene: 7. The CDR3 sequence is 13 residues long. The CDR3 nucleotides read TGCAGCGTTGATCAGGCCGGGAGGCAGACCCAGTACTTC. Translated: CSVDQAGRQTQYF.

This chain links TRBV5-6 with TRBJ2-3, with 7 bases that match TRBD2. V lost 4 bases, J lost 4 bases, and 12 bases stayed unmatched. The CDR3 loop spans 16 amino acids. Germline V gene data show CDR1 as SGHDT and CDR2 as YYEEEE. CDR3 sequence: CASSPRGAGVADTQYF. CDR3 DNA sequence: TGTGCCAGCAGCCCCCGAGGTGCGGGAGTGGCAGATACGCAGTATTTT.

The rearrangement uses TRBV28 and TRBJ2-5; D is possibly TRBD1 or TRBD2 (5 bases each). The J call may be in error: the DNA end matches TRBJ2-7 better. The V gene's germline CDR1 is MDHEN and CDR2 SYDVKM. This CDR3 comprises 14 residues. CDR3 sequence (DNA): TGTGCCAGCAGTCCCCCTTGGGGGACCTACGAGCAGTACTTC. It encodes CASSPPWGTYEQYF.

The chain carries TRBV4-2 and TRBJ2-2; the D gene is possibly TRBD2 (5 bases). CDR1 LGHNA and CDR2 YNFKEQ come from the germline V gene. Trimming took off 0 bases at V and 0 bases at J, with 11 bases between the two ends. The CDR3 has 17 amino acids. The CDR3 DNA follows: TGTGCCAGCAGCCAAGAGATCTGGCGGGCGAACACCGGGGAGCTGTTTTTT. This sequence encodes CASSQEIWRANTGELFF.

The chain couples TRBV2 to TRBJ1-5; D remains unclear. The CDR3 extends over 15 amino acids. Trimming removed 4 bases from V and 2 bases from J, with 12 bases in between. CDR1 and CDR2 from the germline V gene are SNHLY and FYNNEI. The DNA for the CDR3 is TGTGCCAGCAGTGCGGGCCCTAAGGGCAATCAGCCCCAGCATTTT. This codes for CASSAGPKGNQPQHF.

The chain employs TRBV28 and TRBJ2-7, with 10 bases matching TRBD2. Germline V gives CDR1 MDHEN, CDR2 SYDVKM. V was clipped by 5 bases and J by 7 bases; unmatched bases: 11. The CDR3 is 15 residues long. In nucleotides, the CDR3 is TGTGCCAGCAGTACCTCTAGCGGGAGCGGGGATGAGCAGTACTTC. Residues: CASSTSSGSGDEQYF.

V and J are TRBV27 and TRBJ1-5; D unresolved. This CDR3 has 16 amino acids. Germline V gives CDR1 MNHEY, CDR2 SMNVEV (reference sequence). V lost 2 bases, J lost 0 bases, and 11 bases lay in between. The CDR3 is CASSLRPDFSNQPQHF. The CDR3 nucleotides read TGTGCCAGCAGTTTACGGCCAGACTTTAGCAATCAGCCCCAGCATTTT.

This clone was detected only a few times. The chain links TRBV6-6 to TRBJ2-3; D may be TRBD2 (5 bases). The V end was cut by 0 bases, the J end by 2 bases, with 12 bases between. Germline-derived CDR1 and CDR2 are MNHNY and SVGAGI (reference sequence). This CDR3 region has 16 residues. The CDR3, as DNA: TGTGCCAGCAGTTACTCATTACAGCGGTCCACAGATACGCAGTATTTT. This sequence encodes CASSYSLQRSTDTQYF.

Many counts were recorded for this clone. The chain employs TRBV7-2 and TRBJ2-7; no definite D call. Trimming left V 1 base short and J 6 bases short, with 10 bases between. This CDR3 contains 13 residues. Looked up from germline, CDR1 is SGHTA and CDR2 is FQGNSA. The CDR3 DNA reads TGTGCCAGCAGCTTAGGGGCGGATATCGAGCAGTACTTC. This translates into CASSLGADIEQYF.

V is TRBV7-8 and J is TRBJ2-3; the D gene is possibly TRBD2 (6 bases). The CDR3 extends over 16 amino acids. Deletions cut 1 base from V and 2 bases from J, with 13 bases between. CDR1 SGHVS and CDR2 FQNEAQ come from the germline V gene. The CDR3 sequence is CASSLGGELYTDTQYF. DNA for the CDR3: TGTGCCAGCAGCTTAGGGGGGGAACTTTACACAGATACGCAGTATTTT.

Only one count was recorded for this clone. The genes are TRBV5-6 and TRBJ2-3, with D possibly TRBD1 on 6 matching bases. The CDR3 is made up of 13 amino acids. The germline CDR1 and CDR2 sequences are SGHDT and YYEEEE. Trimming took off 3 bases at V and 6 bases at J, with 11 bases between the two ends. CDR3 coding DNA: TGTGCCAGCAGCTCACAGGGAGTCGATACGCAGTATTTT. Encoded protein: CASSSQGVDTQYF.

In regard to this clone: Other nucleotide sequences from this sample produce the same CDR3. The chain links TRBV30 to TRBJ1-2; D not certain. The CDR3 has 12 residues. Trimming stripped 3 bases from V and 4 bases from J, with 9 bases between. Germline values: CDR1 GTSNPN, CDR2 SVGIG (reference sequence). CDR3 bases: TGTGCCTGGAGCGTTCCGGGCTATGGCTACACCTTC. Protein product: CAWSVPGYGYTF. Complete variable domain (other parts from reference TRBV30 and TRBJ1-2): SQTIHQWPATLVQPVGSPLSLECTVEGTSNPNLYWYRQAAGRGLQLLFYSVGIGQISSEVPQNLSASRPQDRQFILSSKKLLLSDSGFYLCAWSVPGYGYTFGSGTRLTVV.

The rearrangement links TRBV5-1 to TRBJ1-1; 7 bases fit TRBD1. The CDR3 is made up of 14 amino acids. Unmatched junction bases numbered 7, after V lost 3 bases and J lost 5 bases. The V gene's germline CDR1 is SGHRS and CDR2 YFSETQ. DNA of the CDR3: TGCGCCAGCAGCTGGGACAGTTCGGGGACTGAAGCTTTCTTT. Amino acid sequence: CASSWDSSGTEAFF.

The chain recombines TRBV6-5 with TRBJ2-7; possible D gene TRBD2, 5 bases. Germline lookup yields CDR1 MNHEY and CDR2 SVGAGI. The CDR3 runs 14 residues. With 5 bases removed from V and 7 bases from J, the gap between germline ends came to 18 bases. The CDR3 coding sequence is TGTGCCAGCAGTCCCTCCCAATATGGGAGAGAGCAGTACTTC. This codes for CASSPSQYGREQYF.

On this clone: The identical CDR3 is also encoded by other nucleotide sequences in the sample. This sequence joins TRBV4-3 and TRBJ2-7; D unresolved. Per the germline V gene, CDR1 is LGHNA and CDR2 is YSLEER. V was pared by 0 bases and J by 4 bases, with 7 bases between. CDR3 length: 13 residues. CDR3 DNA sequence: TGCGCCAGCAGCCAAGATCTCCCATACGAGCAGTACTTC. Protein sequence: CASSQDLPYEQYF.

The rearrangement joins TRBV10-3 to TRBJ2-1, with a weak D call TRBD1 (6 bases). The CDR3 covers 14 residues. Germline V gene lookup returns CDR1 ENHRY and CDR2 SYGVKD. Trimming pared 7 bases from V and 10 bases from J, leaving 20 bases between. The CDR3, as DNA: TGTGCCATCACTTCGGGACACCGAAACGAGGAGCAGTTCTTC. Its protein product is CAITSGHRNEEQFF.

V gene TRBV27 combines with J gene TRBJ2-3; D call uncertain. The CDR3 runs to 14 residues. Germline CDR1 is MNHEY and CDR2 is SMNVEV (reference sequence). The V gene lost 6 bases and the J gene lost 2 bases, with 12 bases spanning the gap. In nucleotides, the CDR3 is TGTGCCAGCAGGCCACGGGTGAACACAGATACGCAGTATTTT. This sequence encodes CASRPRVNTDTQYF.

The chain employs TRBV2 and TRBJ2-7; no clear D gene. Trimming pared 4 bases from V and 3 bases from J, leaving 10 bases between. The CDR3 covers 13 residues. Germline V gives CDR1 SNHLY, CDR2 FYNNEI. The CDR3 loop is CASSVSRIYEQYF. For the CDR3, the DNA is TGTGCCAGCAGTGTTTCGCGGATCTACGAGCAGTACTTC.